This TCR beta chain was recovered during a study of T cells in localized non-small cell lung cancer. J lost 4 bases, V lost 0 bases, and 9 bases had no gene match. The CDR3 is made up of 17 amino acids. Germline assignment: CDR1 MGHRA and CDR2 YSYEKL. Clones were read by immunoSEQ multiplex PCR, and TCRdb kept only the in-frame ones, dropping some. The sample has tens of thousands of clones; 85% to 90% are singletons. Material: peripheral blood, obtained before any cancer treatment. This TCR came from a woman aged 40-70 years with stage I lung adenocarcinoma. The chain employs TRBV4-1 and TRBJ2-1; 7 nucleotides agree with TRBD2. In DNA form, the CDR3 reads TGCGCCAGCAGCCAAGAAGGCTCTAGCGGAAATTACAATGAGCAGTTCTTC. Translated, it gives CASSQEGSSGNYNEQFF.